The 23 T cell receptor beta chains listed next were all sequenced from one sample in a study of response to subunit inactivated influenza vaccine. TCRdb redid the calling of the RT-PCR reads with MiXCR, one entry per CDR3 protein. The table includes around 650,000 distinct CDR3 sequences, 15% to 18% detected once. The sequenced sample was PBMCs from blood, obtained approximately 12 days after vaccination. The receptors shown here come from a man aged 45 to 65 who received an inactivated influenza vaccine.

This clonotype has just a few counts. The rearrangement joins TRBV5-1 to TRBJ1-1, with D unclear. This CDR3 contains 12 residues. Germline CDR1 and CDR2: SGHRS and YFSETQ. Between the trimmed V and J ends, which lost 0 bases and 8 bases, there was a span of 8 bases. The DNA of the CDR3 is TGCGCCAGCAGCTTGGTTGTAGGGGAAGCTTTCTTT. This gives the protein CASSLVVGEAFF.

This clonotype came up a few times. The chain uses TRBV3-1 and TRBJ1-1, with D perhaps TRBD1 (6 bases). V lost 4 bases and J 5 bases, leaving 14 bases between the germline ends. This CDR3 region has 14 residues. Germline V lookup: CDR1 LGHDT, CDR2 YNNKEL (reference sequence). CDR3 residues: CASSLVRGRTEAFF. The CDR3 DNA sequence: TGTGCCAGCAGCCTCGTCAGGGGTCGGACTGAAGCTTTCTTT.

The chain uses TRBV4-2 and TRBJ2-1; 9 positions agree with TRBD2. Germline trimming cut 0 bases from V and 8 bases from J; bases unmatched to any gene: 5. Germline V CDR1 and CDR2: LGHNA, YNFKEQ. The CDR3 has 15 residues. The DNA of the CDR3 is TGTGCCAGCAGCCAAGAGTTAGCGGGAGTACATGAGCAGTTCTTC. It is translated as CASSQELAGVHEQFF.

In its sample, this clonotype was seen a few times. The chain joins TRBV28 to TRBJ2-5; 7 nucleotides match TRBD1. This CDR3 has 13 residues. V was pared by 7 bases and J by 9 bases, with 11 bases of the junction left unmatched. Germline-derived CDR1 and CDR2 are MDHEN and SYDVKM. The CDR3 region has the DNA TGTGCCAGCAAAAAAGGGGGACAGACAGCCCAGTACTTC. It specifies CASKKGGQTAQYF.

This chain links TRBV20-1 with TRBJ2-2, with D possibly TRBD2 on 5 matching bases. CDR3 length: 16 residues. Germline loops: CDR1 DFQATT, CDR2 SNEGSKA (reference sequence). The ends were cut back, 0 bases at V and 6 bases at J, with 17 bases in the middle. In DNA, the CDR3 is TGCAGTGCTAGAGAGAGGGAGAAGAGTTTCCCCGGGGAGCTGTTTTTT. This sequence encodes CSAREREKSFPGELFF.

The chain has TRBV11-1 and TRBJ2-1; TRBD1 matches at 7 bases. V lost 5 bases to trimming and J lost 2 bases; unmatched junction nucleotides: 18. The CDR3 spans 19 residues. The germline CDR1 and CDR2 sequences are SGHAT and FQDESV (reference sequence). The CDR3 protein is CASSHQRTGLVIPYNEQFF. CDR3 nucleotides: TGTGCCAGCAGCCACCAAAGGACAGGATTAGTTATTCCCTACAATGAGCAGTTCTTC.

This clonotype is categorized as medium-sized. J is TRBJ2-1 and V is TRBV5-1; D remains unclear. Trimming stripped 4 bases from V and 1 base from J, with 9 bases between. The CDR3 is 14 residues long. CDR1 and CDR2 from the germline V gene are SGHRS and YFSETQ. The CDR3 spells CASSPDTSYNEQFF. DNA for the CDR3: TGCGCCAGCAGCCCCGACACGTCCTACAATGAGCAGTTCTTC.

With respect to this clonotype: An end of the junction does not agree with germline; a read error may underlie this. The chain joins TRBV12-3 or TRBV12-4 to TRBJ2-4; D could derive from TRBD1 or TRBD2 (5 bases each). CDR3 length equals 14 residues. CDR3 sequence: CGSSLRGTKNIQYF. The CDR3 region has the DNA TGTGGCAGCAGTTTGAGGGGAACCAAAAACATTCAGTACTTC.

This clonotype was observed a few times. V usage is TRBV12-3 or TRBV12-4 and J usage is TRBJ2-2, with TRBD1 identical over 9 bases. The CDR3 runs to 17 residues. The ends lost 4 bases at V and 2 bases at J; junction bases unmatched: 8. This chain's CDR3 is CASSSPGTGPNTGELFF. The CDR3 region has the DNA TGTGCCAGCAGTTCGCCCGGGACAGGGCCTAACACCGGGGAGCTGTTTTTT.

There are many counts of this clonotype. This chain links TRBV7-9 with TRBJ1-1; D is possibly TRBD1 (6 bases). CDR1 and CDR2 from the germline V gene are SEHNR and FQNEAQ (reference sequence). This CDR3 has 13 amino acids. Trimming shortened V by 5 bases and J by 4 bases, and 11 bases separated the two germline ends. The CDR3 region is CASSAQGGTEAFF. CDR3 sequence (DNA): TGTGCCAGCAGCGCACAGGGTGGCACTGAAGCTTTCTTT.

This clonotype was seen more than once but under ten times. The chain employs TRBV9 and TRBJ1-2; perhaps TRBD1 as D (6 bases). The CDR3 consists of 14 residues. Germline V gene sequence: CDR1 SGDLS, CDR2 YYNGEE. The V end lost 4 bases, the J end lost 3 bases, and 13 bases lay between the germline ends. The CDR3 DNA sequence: TGTGCCAGCAGCCCAGACAGGAACTACTATGGCTACACCTTC. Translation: CASSPDRNYYGYTF.

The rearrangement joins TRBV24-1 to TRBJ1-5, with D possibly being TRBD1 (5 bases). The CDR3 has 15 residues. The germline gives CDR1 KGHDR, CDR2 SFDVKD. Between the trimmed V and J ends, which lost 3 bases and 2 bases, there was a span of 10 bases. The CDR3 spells CATSDPSGGNQPQHF. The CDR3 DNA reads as TGTGCCACCAGTGATCCCTCGGGGGGCAATCAGCCCCAGCATTTT.

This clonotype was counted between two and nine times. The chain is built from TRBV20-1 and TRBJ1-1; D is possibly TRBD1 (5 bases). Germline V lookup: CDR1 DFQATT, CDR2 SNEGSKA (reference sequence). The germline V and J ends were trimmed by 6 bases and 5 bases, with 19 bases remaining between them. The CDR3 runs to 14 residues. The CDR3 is CSAQTGTVETEAFF. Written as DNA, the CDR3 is TGCAGTGCCCAGACTGGGACTGTAGAAACTGAAGCTTTCTTT.

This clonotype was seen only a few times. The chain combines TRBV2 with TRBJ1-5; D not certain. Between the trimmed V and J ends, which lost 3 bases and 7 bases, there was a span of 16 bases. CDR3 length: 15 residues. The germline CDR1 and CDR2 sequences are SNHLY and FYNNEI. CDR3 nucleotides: TGTGCCAGCAGTGAGGGCAGGACGGAAATACAGCCCCAGCATTTT. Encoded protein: CASSEGRTEIQPQHF.

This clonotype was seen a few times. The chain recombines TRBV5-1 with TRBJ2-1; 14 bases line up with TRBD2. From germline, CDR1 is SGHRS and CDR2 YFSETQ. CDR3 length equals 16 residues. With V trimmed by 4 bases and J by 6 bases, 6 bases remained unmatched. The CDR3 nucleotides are TGCGCCAGCAGCGGACTCGGGACTAGCGGGAGCAATGAGCAGTTCTTC. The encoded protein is CASSGLGTSGSNEQFF.

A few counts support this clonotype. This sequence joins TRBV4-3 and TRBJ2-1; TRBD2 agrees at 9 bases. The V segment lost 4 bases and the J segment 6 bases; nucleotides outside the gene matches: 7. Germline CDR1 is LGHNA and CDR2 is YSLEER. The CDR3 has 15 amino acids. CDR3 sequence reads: CASSRTGLAPNEQFF. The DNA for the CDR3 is TGCGCCAGCAGCCGAACGGGACTAGCCCCCAATGAGCAGTTCTTC.

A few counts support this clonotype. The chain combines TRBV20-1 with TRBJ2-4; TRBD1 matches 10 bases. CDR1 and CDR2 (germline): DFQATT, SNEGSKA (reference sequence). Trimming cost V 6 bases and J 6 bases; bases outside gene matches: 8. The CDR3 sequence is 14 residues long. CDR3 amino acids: CSALTGTGVNIQYF. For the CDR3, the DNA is TGCAGTGCGCTGACCGGGACAGGGGTAAACATTCAGTACTTC.

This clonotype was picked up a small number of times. Here the CDR3 reads CASSYPELAGEDEQYF. The CDR3 DNA reads TGTGCCAGCAGCTACCCGGAGCTAGCGGGAGAGGACGAGCAGTACTTC. V is TRBV5-6 and J is TRBJ2-7, with TRBD2 matching 10 bases. This CDR3 region has 16 residues. V lost 3 bases and J lost 5; bases outside the gene matches: 11. Germline V gives CDR1 SGHDT, CDR2 YYEEEE.

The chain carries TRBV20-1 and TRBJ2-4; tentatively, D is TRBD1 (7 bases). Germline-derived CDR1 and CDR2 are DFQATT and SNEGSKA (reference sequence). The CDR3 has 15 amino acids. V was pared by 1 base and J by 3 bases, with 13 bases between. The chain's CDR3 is CSARGQGGDKNIQYF. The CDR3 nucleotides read TGCAGTGCTAGAGGACAGGGAGGTGACAAAAACATTCAGTACTTC.

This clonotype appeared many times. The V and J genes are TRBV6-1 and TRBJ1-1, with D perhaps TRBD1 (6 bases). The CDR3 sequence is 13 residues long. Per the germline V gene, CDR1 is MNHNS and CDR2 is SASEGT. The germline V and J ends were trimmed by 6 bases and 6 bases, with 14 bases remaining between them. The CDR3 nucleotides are TGTGCCAGCAGGCGGAACAGGGATTCTGAAGCTTTCTTT. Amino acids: CASRRNRDSEAFF.

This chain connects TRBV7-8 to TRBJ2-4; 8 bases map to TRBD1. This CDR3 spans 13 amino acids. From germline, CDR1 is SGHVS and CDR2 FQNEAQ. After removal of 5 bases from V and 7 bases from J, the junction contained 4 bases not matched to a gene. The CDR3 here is CASSRGQGNIQYF. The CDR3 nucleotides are TGTGCCAGCAGCAGAGGACAGGGTAACATTCAGTACTTC.

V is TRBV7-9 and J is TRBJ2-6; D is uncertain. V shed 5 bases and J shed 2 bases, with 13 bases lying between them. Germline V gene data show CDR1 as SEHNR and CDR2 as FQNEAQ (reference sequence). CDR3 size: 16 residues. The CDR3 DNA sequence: TGTGCCAGCAGCACAAGTGTTCCCCCTGGGGCCAACGTCCTGACTTTC. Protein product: CASSTSVPPGANVLTF.

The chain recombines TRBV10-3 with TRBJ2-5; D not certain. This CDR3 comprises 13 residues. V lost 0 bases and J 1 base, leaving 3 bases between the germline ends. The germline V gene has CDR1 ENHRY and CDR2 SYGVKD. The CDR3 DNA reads TGTGCCATCAGTGAGTCCATCCAAGAGACCCAGTACTTC. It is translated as CAISESIQETQYF.